The 17 T cell receptor beta chains reported below all come from one sample, sequenced in a study of blood T cell repertoires in COVID-19. This table comes from immunoSEQ multiplex PCR, and its TCRdb copy is limited to in-frame clones, with some not included. The data show some 150,000 clones, around nine tenths seen once. The sequencing sample was made of PBMCs or T cells enriched from blood (not recorded which). These receptor sequences come from a woman between 18 and 29 years old who had recovered from COVID-19.

V usage is TRBV28 and J usage is TRBJ2-4, with 10 bases fitting TRBD1. CDR3 length: 15 residues. Germline-derived CDR1 and CDR2 are MDHEN and SYDVKM. Trimming took 5 bases from V and 8 from J; bases not matched to a gene: 9. The CDR3 region has the DNA TGTGCCAGCAGTCCACCGGGACAGGGGACGGACATTCAGTACTTC. Protein product: CASSPPGQGTDIQYF. Variable domain in full (rest from reference TRBV28 and TRBJ2-4): DVKVTQSSRYLVKRTGEKVFLECVQDMDHENMFWYRQDPGLGLRLIYFSYDVKMKEKGDIPEGYSVSREKKERFSLILESASTNQTSMYLCASSPPGQGTDIQYFGAGTRLSVL.

The genes are TRBV28 and TRBJ2-3; D might be TRBD2 (6 bases). Trimming shortened V by 2 bases and J by 0 bases, and 15 bases separated the two germline ends. CDR3 length: 17 amino acids. Germline V gene lookup returns CDR1 MDHEN and CDR2 SYDVKM. The CDR3 is CASSLPSVRGSTDTQYF. The CDR3 coding sequence is TGTGCCAGCAGTTTACCTTCCGTGCGGGGAAGCACAGATACGCAGTATTTT.

J is TRBJ2-1 and V is TRBV28, with D possibly matching TRBD2 (5 bases). Trimming removed 1 base at V and 6 bases at J, with 19 bases between. Germline CDR1 reads MDHEN; CDR2 reads SYDVKM. This CDR3 is built from 17 residues. The CDR3 protein is CASSLSSGRDFFNEQFF. The CDR3 region has the DNA TGTGCCAGCAGTTTATCATCGGGGAGAGACTTTTTCAATGAGCAGTTCTTC.

The V gene is TRBV7-9, the J gene TRBJ1-1; a weak D match, TRBD1 (5 bases). CDR1 and CDR2 (germline): SEHNR, FQNEAQ (reference sequence). This CDR3 has 11 amino acids. V shed 2 bases and J shed 10 bases, with 8 bases lying between them. The CDR3 DNA reads TGTGCCAGCAGCTTACAGGGCGCAGCTTTCTTT. It encodes CASSLQGAAFF.

The rearrangement uses TRBV27 and TRBJ1-5; D ambiguous. Between the trimmed V and J ends, which lost 9 bases and 0 bases, there was a span of 12 bases. Germline V gene sequence: CDR1 MNHEY, CDR2 SMNVEV (reference sequence). The length of the CDR3 is 14 residues. The CDR3 protein is CASSQYHSNQPQHF. The DNA of the CDR3 is TGTGCCAGTTCCCAGTACCATAGCAATCAGCCCCAGCATTTT.

The chain joins TRBV5-1 to TRBJ1-4; D possibly corresponds to TRBD1 (5 bases). The CDR3 loop spans 15 amino acids. Germline values: CDR1 SGHRS, CDR2 YFSETQ. Trimming removed 5 bases at V and 0 bases at J, with 11 bases between. This chain's CDR3 is CASRAQGATNEKLFF. In nucleotides, the CDR3 is TGCGCCAGCAGGGCTCAGGGTGCAACTAATGAAAAACTGTTTTTT.

The chain employs TRBV29-1 and TRBJ2-5, with 7 bases aligning to TRBD2. Germline assignment: CDR1 SQVTM and CDR2 ANQGSEA. CDR3 length: 12 amino acids. V gave up 8 bases and J gave up 0 bases; unmatched junction bases: 3. CDR3 sequence reads: CSYGGYQETQYF. CDR3 DNA: TGCAGCTACGGGGGGTACCAAGAGACCCAGTACTTC.

V and J are TRBV29-1 and TRBJ2-5; the D gene is possibly TRBD1 (8 bases). Per germline, CDR1 SQVTM and CDR2 ANQGSEA. This CDR3 spans 14 amino acids. V was cut by 5 bases and J by 3 bases, with 16 bases left in between. CDR3: CSVTTGGVEETQYF. The CDR3 DNA reads as TGCAGCGTTACCACAGGGGGGGTCGAAGAGACCCAGTACTTC.

The genes are TRBV2 and TRBJ1-2; D is unclear. The CDR3 contains 14 residues. Between the trimmed V and J ends, which lost 3 bases and 4 bases, there was a span of 12 bases. CDR1 and CDR2 from the germline V gene are SNHLY and FYNNEI. The CDR3 loop is CASSDGDSPYGYTF. For the CDR3, the DNA is TGTGCCAGCAGTGATGGTGATAGTCCCTATGGCTACACCTTC.

The chain has TRBV6-2 or TRBV6-3 and TRBJ1-5; possible D gene TRBD1, 5 bases. Per germline, CDR1 MNHEY and CDR2 SVGEGT. This CDR3 has 14 amino acids. Trimming left V 5 bases short and J 7 bases short, with 15 bases between. This CDR3 is CASSARQTRQPQHF. The CDR3 coding sequence is TGTGCCAGCAGTGCCAGACAGACGAGGCAGCCCCAGCATTTT.

V usage is TRBV6-5 and J usage is TRBJ1-1; no definite D call. The CDR3 spans 14 residues. Trimming shortened V by 7 bases and J by 4 bases, and 16 bases separated the two germline ends. CDR1 is MNHEY and CDR2 is SVGAGI in the germline V gene. CDR3 bases: TGTGCCAGCATTGGGCGGGTGGAGAGCACTGAAGCTTTCTTT. This codes for CASIGRVESTEAFF.

This clone was seen more than once but under ten times. This chain links TRBV11-1 with TRBJ2-6, with 8 bases fitting TRBD1. CDR3 length equals 15 residues. V shed 6 bases and J 4 bases; nucleotides not matched to a gene: 5. CDR1 is SGHAT and CDR2 is FQDESV in the germline V gene (reference sequence). In DNA form, the CDR3 reads TGTGCCAGCAGAGGACAGGGCACCGGGGCCAACGTCCTGACTTTC. Translation gives CASRGQGTGANVLTF.

The rearrangement links TRBV5-1 to TRBJ1-1, with D possibly being TRBD1 (5 bases). V lost 6 bases to trimming and J lost 4 bases, with 16 bases between them. The CDR3 runs 14 residues. Germline-derived CDR1 and CDR2 are SGHRS and YFSETQ. CDR3 residues: CASTPRGGSTEAFF. The CDR3 region has the DNA TGCGCCAGCACCCCACGCGGGGGGAGCACTGAAGCTTTCTTT.

The chain has TRBV5-1 and TRBJ2-7; TRBD2 agrees at 9 bases. The trim removed 6 bases at V and 7 bases at J, leaving 11 bases unmatched. Germline loops: CDR1 SGHRS, CDR2 YFSETQ. This CDR3 has 14 residues. CDR3 amino acids: CASISDSGSGEQYF. DNA of the CDR3: TGCGCCAGCATATCAGATAGCGGGAGCGGAGAGCAGTACTTC.

The rearrangement links TRBV5-6 to TRBJ1-2, with 12 bases matching TRBD1. J lost 6 bases, V lost 4 bases, and 4 bases had no gene match. Per the germline V gene, CDR1 is SGHDT and CDR2 is YYEEEE. The CDR3 consists of 14 residues. The CDR3 nucleotides read TGTGCCAGCAGCCCGGGGACAGGGGGCGATGGCTACACCTTC. Amino acid sequence: CASSPGTGGDGYTF.

The chain links TRBV5-1 to TRBJ2-6; maybe TRBD2 (5 bases). The CDR3 totals 15 residues. V lost 4 bases and J 0 bases, leaving 8 bases between the germline ends. Per germline, CDR1 SGHRS and CDR2 YFSETQ. CDR3 protein: CASSPGLSGANVLTF. CDR3 DNA sequence: TGCGCCAGCAGCCCAGGACTCTCTGGGGCCAACGTCCTGACTTTC.

The V and J genes are TRBV6-1 and TRBJ2-4; no clear D. The CDR3 runs to 16 residues. Germline loops: CDR1 MNHNS, CDR2 SASEGT. Deletions cut 7 bases from V and 1 base from J, with 17 bases between. As DNA, the CDR3 is TGTGCCAGCACTGATTGGGCCAGCCAGGCCAAAAACATTCAGTACTTC. Protein: CASTDWASQAKNIQYF.